Following are 22 T cell receptor beta chains from one sample sequenced in a study of blood T cells in healthy people across ages. Then a second PCR, running about 6 to 11 cycles, was carried out with a sample-barcoded 5' primer and a J-beta primer mix. MiXCR, applied by TCRdb to the 5' RACE reads, yields one record per CDR3 protein. The sample consists of about 1.8 million distinct CDR3 sequences, roughly 49% of them appearing once. The sample consisted of blood. These receptors originate from a woman aged 40 to 50 in good health.

A few counts support this clonotype. This sequence joins TRBV3-1 and TRBJ2-5; TRBD2 matches 13 bases. CDR1 is LGHDT, CDR2 YNNKEL, per germline (reference sequence). After removal of 8 bases from V and 5 bases from J, the junction contained 11 bases not matched to a gene. The CDR3 runs 16 residues. The CDR3 DNA reads as TGTGCCAGCGATGGAGGACTAGCGGGGGTCAAGGAGACCCAGTACTTC. As protein: CASDGGLAGVKETQYF.

V and J are TRBV20-1 and TRBJ2-4, with D perhaps matching TRBD1 (6 bases). CDR3 size: 12 residues. V lost 2 bases to trimming and J lost 13 bases, with 15 bases between them. Germline assignment: CDR1 DFQATT and CDR2 SNEGSKA (reference sequence). The CDR3 is CSARRQEWEQYF. CDR3 in DNA: TGCAGTGCTAGAAGACAGGAATGGGAGCAGTACTTC.

The chain is built from TRBV4-2 and TRBJ2-5; unclear D gene. CDR1 is LGHNA, CDR2 YNFKEQ, per germline. V was pared by 0 bases and J by 7 bases, with 9 bases between. This CDR3 is 13 amino acids long. In nucleotides, the CDR3 is TGTGCCAGCAGCCAAGATTACACAAGGACCCAGTACTTC. This encodes CASSQDYTRTQYF.

The rearrangement joins TRBV20-1 to TRBJ2-3; TRBD1 aligns across 12 bases. The V gene's germline CDR1 is DFQATT and CDR2 SNEGSKA (reference sequence). The junction had 6 bases not matched to a gene; V was cut back by 6 bases and J by 5 bases. The CDR3 covers 14 residues. The CDR3 spells CSARDRGQVDTQYF. The CDR3 DNA reads TGCAGTGCGCGGGACAGGGGGCAAGTAGATACGCAGTATTTT.

This clonotype has only a few counts. The V call is TRBV3-1, the J call TRBJ1-2, with 8 bases matching TRBD1. Germline CDR1 LGHDT, CDR2 YNNKEL (reference sequence). V shed 0 bases and J 8 bases; nucleotides not matched to a gene: 5. This CDR3 has 14 residues. The CDR3 sequence: CASSQDQGARGYTF. The CDR3 DNA reads as TGTGCCAGCAGCCAAGACCAGGGGGCGAGAGGCTACACCTTC.

The genes are TRBV27 and TRBJ2-7; D is possibly TRBD1 or TRBD2 (5 bases each). The V gene's germline CDR1 is MNHEY and CDR2 SMNVEV (reference sequence). Deletions cut 0 bases from V and 7 bases from J, with 16 bases between. CDR3 length: 15 amino acids. The CDR3 is CASSLSSGPLVEQYF. CDR3 nucleotides: TGTGCCAGCAGTTTATCTTCGGGGCCCCTGGTGGAGCAGTACTTC.

The chain links TRBV4-1 to TRBJ1-2, with TRBD1 identical over 9 bases. V trimming: 10 bases; J trimming: 7 bases; junction bases outside the gene matches: 7. CDR3 length: 12 amino acids. CDR1 and CDR2 (germline): MGHRA, YSYEKL. The DNA for the CDR3 is TGCGCCACCAGACAGGGGGTGGGTGGCTACACCTTC. Translation gives CATRQGVGGYTF.

The V gene is TRBV12-3 or TRBV12-4, the J gene TRBJ1-2; 9 bases line up with TRBD1. V lost 3 bases, J lost 5 bases, and 4 bases stayed unmatched. The CDR3 totals 14 residues. The CDR3 sequence: CASSLGTGMYGYTF. As DNA, the CDR3 is TGTGCCAGCAGTTTGGGGACAGGGATGTATGGCTACACCTTC.

This clonotype was seen many times. The J gene is TRBJ2-1, the V gene TRBV6-2 or TRBV6-3, with D tentatively TRBD1 (5 bases). The germline V gene has CDR1 MNHEY and CDR2 SVGEGT. The CDR3 length is 13 residues. Trimming took 6 bases from V and 4 from J, leaving 10 bases between them. CDR3 sequence reads: CASRPTGYNEQFF. In DNA, the CDR3 is TGTGCCAGCAGGCCTACAGGATACAATGAGCAGTTCTTC.

This clonotype was recorded once. This chain connects TRBV2 to TRBJ1-5; 8 bases align to TRBD1. The CDR3 runs to 15 residues. CDR1 is SNHLY, CDR2 FYNNEI, per germline. Trimming cost V 6 bases and J 4 bases; bases outside gene matches: 8. CDR3 sequence (DNA): TGTGCCAGCAGGGTGGGGACAGGCCCGAATCAGCCCCAGCATTTT. As protein: CASRVGTGPNQPQHF. The full variable domain, completed using reference TRBV2 and TRBJ1-5, is EPEVTQTPSHQVTQMGQEVILRCVPISNHLYFYWYRQILGQKVEFLVSFYNNEISEKSEIFDDQFSVERPDGSNFTLKIRSTKLEDSAMYFCASRVGTGPNQPQHFGDGTRLSIL.

This clonotype was detected only a few times. The chain combines TRBV6-6 with TRBJ1-5; perhaps TRBD1 as D (5 bases). Trimming removed 7 bases at V and 3 bases at J, with 16 bases between. The CDR3 consists of 15 residues. Germline V gene lookup returns CDR1 MNHNY and CDR2 SVGAGI (reference sequence). This chain's CDR3 is CASTYPPGYNQPQHF. The CDR3, as DNA: TGTGCCAGCACCTATCCCCCAGGGTACAATCAGCCCCAGCATTTT.

This clonotype occurred a few times. The chain combines TRBV7-9 with TRBJ2-7, with 11 bases identical to TRBD2. Germline CDR1 SEHNR, CDR2 FQNEAQ (reference sequence). This CDR3 spans 15 amino acids. V lost 6 bases, J lost 1 base, and 5 bases stayed unmatched. The CDR3 DNA reads TGTGCCAGCAGTCCTAGCGGGGGGCTTTCCTACGAGCAGTACTTC. Translating gives CASSPSGGLSYEQYF.

The V gene is TRBV14, the J gene TRBJ2-3, with 9 bases identical to TRBD1. Germline CDR1 reads SGHDN; CDR2 reads FVKESK. The CDR3 is 18 amino acids. The V gene end was trimmed by 3 bases and the J gene end by 6 bases; junction bases not matched to a gene: 16. CDR3 region: CASSQELRQGGKIDTQYF. DNA for the CDR3: TGTGCCAGCAGCCAGGAGCTCCGACAGGGGGGAAAGATCGATACGCAGTATTTT. The full variable domain, completed using reference TRBV14 and TRBJ2-3, is EAGVTQFPSHSVIEKGQTVTLRCDPISGHDNLYWYRRVMGKEIKFLLHFVKESKQDESGMPNNRFLAERTGGTYSTLKVQPAELEDSGVYFCASSQELRQGGKIDTQYFGPGTRLTVL.

This clonotype has only a few counts. The DNA of the CDR3 is TGTGCCAGCAGGGGCGCTTGGGACAACGAGCAGTACTTC. Translation: CASRGAWDNEQYF. V and J are TRBV28 and TRBJ2-4; maybe TRBD1 (6 bases). The J call is in doubt because the DNA end fits TRBJ2-7 better. The CDR3 spans 13 residues. CDR1 and CDR2 (germline): MDHEN, SYDVKM.

The chain carries TRBV7-2 and TRBJ2-4, with 8 bases matching TRBD1. This CDR3 is 15 amino acids long. Germline V lookup: CDR1 SGHTA, CDR2 FQGNSA. The trim removed 4 bases at V and 5 bases at J, leaving 7 bases unmatched. DNA for the CDR3: TGTGCCAGCAGCTCAGGACAGGGTCCCCAAAACATTCAGTACTTC. Amino acids: CASSSGQGPQNIQYF.

The rearrangement links TRBV5-1 to TRBJ1-4, with D perhaps TRBD1 (6 bases). Germline CDR1 reads SGHRS; CDR2 reads YFSETQ. The CDR3 has 15 residues. The V and J ends lost 4 bases and 7 bases respectively, with 17 bases between them. The CDR3 DNA sequence: TGCGCCAGCAGCCCTGAATCGGGCAGGGGTGAAAAACTGTTTTTT. As protein: CASSPESGRGEKLFF.

The sample holds a few counts of this clonotype. The CDR3 DNA reads as TGTGCCAGCAGACCTGTTTTTGGGACCCAGTACTTC. Encoded protein: CASRPVFGTQYF. This chain joins TRBV7-2 and TRBJ2-5; no reliable D call. This CDR3 comprises 12 residues. The germline gives CDR1 SGHTA, CDR2 FQGNSA. V was trimmed by 6 bases and J by 7 bases, leaving 12 bases between them.

The gene calls are TRBV11-3 and TRBJ2-1; the match to TRBD1 covers 7 bases. CDR1 is SGHNT, CDR2 YENEEA, per germline. The V gene end was trimmed by 5 bases and the J gene end by 8 bases; junction bases not matched to a gene: 6. There are 13 residues in the CDR3. CDR3 DNA: TGTGCCAGCAGCCCCCAACAGGGGCATGAGCAGTTCTTC. Protein sequence: CASSPQQGHEQFF.

Worth noting for this clonotype: At one boundary the junction diverges from the germline segment, which might be a read error. The V call is TRBV5-1, the J call TRBJ2-1; D ambiguous. The CDR3 has 12 residues. Looked up from germline, CDR1 is SGHRS and CDR2 is YFSETQ. The CDR3 loop reads CTSSLRLDEQFF. DNA of the CDR3: TGCACCAGCAGCTTGAGGCTGGATGAGCAGTTCTTC.

This clonotype was seen a handful of times. V usage is TRBV12-3 or TRBV12-4 and J usage is TRBJ1-2, with 10 bases that match TRBD1. V dropped 6 bases and J dropped 3; count of bases not matched to a gene: 4. This CDR3 spans 14 amino acids. The CDR3, as DNA: TGTGCCAGCAGGCGACAGGGGGCGGACTATGGCTACACCTTC. It yields the protein CASRRQGADYGYTF.

There are many counts of this clonotype. The chain combines TRBV7-9 with TRBJ2-1, with a weak D call TRBD2 (6 bases). Trimming stripped 2 bases from V and 2 bases from J, with 10 bases between. This CDR3 contains 15 residues. Germline CDR1 reads SEHNR; CDR2 reads FQNEAQ (reference sequence). CDR3 DNA: TGTGCCAGCAGCTTAAGGAGGGGTACCTACAATGAGCAGTTCTTC. It encodes CASSLRRGTYNEQFF.

This clonotype was counted many times. The junction departs from germline at one end; a sequencing error may be responsible. The chain carries TRBV5-1 and TRBJ2-3, with D perhaps being TRBD1 or TRBD2 (5 bases each). Germline V CDR1 and CDR2: SGHRS, YFSETQ. The CDR3 has 13 amino acids. This chain's CDR3 is CASSWGSTDTQYF. In DNA form, the CDR3 reads TGTGCCAGCAGTTGGGGGAGCACAGATACGCAGTATTTT.